The 29 T cell receptor beta chains below were found in one sample sequenced in a study of early T cells in non-severe SARS-CoV-2 infection. A single record per CDR3 protein comes from TCRdb applying MiXCR to the 5' RACE reads. The repertoire holds roughly 70,000 distinct CDR3 sequences, around 13% seen once, with almost 8.5% in the top ten. Sequences were obtained from whole blood. The receptor source for this set is an adult who was a healthcare worker with PCR-confirmed SARS-CoV-2 infection or an uninfected control (not recorded which).

This clonotype was seen a handful of times. The V gene is TRBV5-1, the J gene TRBJ2-7; D remains unclear. The CDR3 contains 15 residues. V was shortened by 0 bases and J by 0 bases, with 10 bases between the two germline ends. The V gene's germline CDR1 is SGHRS and CDR2 YFSETQ. CDR3 DNA sequence: TGCGCCAGCAGCTTGGACGGGCATAGCTCCTACGAGCAGTACTTC. It encodes CASSLDGHSSYEQYF.

There are many counts of this clonotype. The chain has TRBV4-3 and TRBJ2-7; tentative D call: TRBD2 (6 bases). CDR3 length: 14 residues. The V and J ends lost 0 bases and 2 bases respectively, with 8 bases between them. Germline V gives CDR1 LGHNA, CDR2 YSLEER. CDR3 bases: TGCGCCAGCAGCCAAGAAACTAGCACCTACGAGCAGTACTTC. It is translated as CASSQETSTYEQYF.

J is TRBJ1-1 and V is TRBV5-4; D remains unclear. Looked up from germline, CDR1 is SGHNT and CDR2 is YYREEE (reference sequence). CDR3 length equals 12 residues. Deletions cut 2 bases from V and 3 bases from J, with 5 bases between. In nucleotides, the CDR3 is TGTGCCAGCAGCTTAGTCGACACTGAAGCTTTCTTT. Translated: CASSLVDTEAFF. Complete variable domain (other parts from reference TRBV5-4 and TRBJ1-1): ETGVTQSPTHLIKTRGQQVTLRCSSQSGHNTVSWYQQALGQGPQFIFQYYREEENGRGNFPPRFSGLQFPNYSSELNVNALELDDSALYLCASSLVDTEAFFGQGTRLTVV.

This clonotype has only a few counts. The chain has TRBV19 and TRBJ2-2; 7 nucleotides align to TRBD1. Germline V gives CDR1 LNHDA, CDR2 SQIVND (reference sequence). The J segment lost 4 bases and the V segment lost 6 bases, leaving 8 bases of the junction unmatched. CDR3 length: 15 amino acids. CDR3 sequence (DNA): TGTGCCAGTAGCAAACCGACAGGGAGCACCGGGGAGCTGTTTTTT. Translating gives CASSKPTGSTGELFF.

This clonotype showed up just a few times. The rearrangement joins TRBV5-6 to TRBJ2-3, with D perhaps assigned TRBD1 or TRBD2 (5 bases each). The CDR3 runs to 11 residues. V was cut by 5 bases and J by 6 bases, with 7 bases left in between. The V gene's germline CDR1 is SGHDT and CDR2 YYEEEE. The CDR3 spells CASRGRDTQYF. In DNA form, the CDR3 reads TGTGCCAGCAGGGGACGGGATACGCAGTATTTT.

This clonotype was seen at least ten times. The V call is TRBV12-3 or TRBV12-4, the J call TRBJ2-7, with D maybe TRBD2 (6 bases). The CDR3 has 12 amino acids. Between the trimmed V and J ends, which lost 6 bases and 4 bases, there was a span of 10 bases. CDR3 region: CASRRTNYEQYF. The CDR3 DNA reads TGTGCCAGCAGGAGGACTAATTACGAGCAGTACTTC.

This clonotype has a count of ten or more. The genes are TRBV19 and TRBJ2-2; 7 positions match TRBD1. Germline V CDR1 and CDR2: LNHDA, SQIVND (reference sequence). The CDR3 has 14 residues. V gave up 6 bases and J gave up 5 bases; unmatched junction bases: 6. The CDR3 bases are TGTGCCAGTAGCTACAGGGGTGGGACCGGGGAGCTGTTTTTT. It codes for CASSYRGGTGELFF.

V is TRBV30 and J is TRBJ1-2, with D perhaps matching TRBD1 (5 bases). Germline V gives CDR1 GTSNPN, CDR2 SVGIG (reference sequence). V was trimmed by 1 base and J by 0 bases, leaving 9 bases between them. This CDR3 is 14 amino acids long. CDR3: CAWSELTANYGYTF. Here the CDR3 DNA reads TGTGCCTGGAGTGAATTGACAGCTAACTATGGCTACACCTTC.

This clonotype was recorded a few times. The chain carries TRBV20-1 and TRBJ2-2; the D is unclear. V lost 6 bases and J lost 6, with 8 bases in between. The CDR3 extends over 11 amino acids. Germline V lookup: CDR1 DFQATT, CDR2 SNEGSKA (reference sequence). CDR3 protein: CSAIEAGELFF. The CDR3 coding sequence is TGCAGTGCGATTGAAGCCGGGGAGCTGTTTTTT.

This clonotype has a count of ten or more. Germline is not matched at one junction end, which may reflect a read error. The chain is built from TRBV14 and TRBJ1-1; D gene ambiguous. Germline V CDR1 and CDR2: SGHDN, FVKESK. The CDR3 runs 11 residues. The CDR3 region has the DNA TGTGCCAGCAGCCAGAACAGTGAAGCTTTCTTT. Amino acid sequence: CASSQNSEAFF. The full variable domain, in which reference TRBV14 and TRBJ1-1 provide the parts outside the CDR3, is EAGVTQFPSHSVIEKGQTVTLRCDPISGHDNLYWYRRVMGKEIKFLLHFVKESKQDESGMPNNRFLAERTGGTYSTLKVQPAELEDSGVYFCASSQNSEAFFGQGTRLTVV.

The chain recombines TRBV12-3 or TRBV12-4 with TRBJ1-1; 8 nucleotides line up with TRBD1. Unmatched junction bases numbered 4, after V lost 6 bases and J lost 1 base. The CDR3 consists of 14 residues. Here the CDR3 DNA reads TGTGCCAGCAGCCAAGGACAGGGGAACACTGAAGCTTTCTTT. Translated, it gives CASSQGQGNTEAFF.

The V and J genes are TRBV11-3 and TRBJ2-3; possibly TRBD1 for D (5 bases). Trimming left V 5 bases short and J 2 bases short, with 8 bases between. CDR1 and CDR2 (germline): SGHNT, YENEEA. There are 13 residues in the CDR3. The DNA of the CDR3 is TGTGCCAGCAGCCCAGGGTACACAGATACGCAGTATTTT. It codes for CASSPGYTDTQYF. The full variable domain, with the rest looked up from reference TRBV11-3 and TRBJ2-3, is EAGVVQSPRYKIIEKKQPVAFWCNPISGHNTLYWYLQNLGQGPELLIRYENEEAVDDSQLPKDRFSAERLKGVDSTLKIQPAELGDSAVYLCASSPGYTDTQYFGPGTRLTVL.

The gene calls are TRBV12-3 or TRBV12-4 and TRBJ2-1, with D possibly TRBD1 on 6 matching bases. The CDR3 loop spans 14 amino acids. V was cut by 5 bases and J by 9 bases, with 17 bases left in between. This CDR3 is CASSRLNRAGEQFF. CDR3 nucleotides: TGTGCCAGCAGTCGGTTAAACAGGGCGGGTGAGCAGTTCTTC.

The chain couples TRBV28 to TRBJ2-3; the D gene could be TRBD1 or TRBD2 (5 bases each). The CDR3 covers 14 residues. CDR1 MDHEN and CDR2 SYDVKM come from the germline V gene. Trimming took off 10 bases at V and 6 bases at J, with 20 bases between the two ends. For the CDR3, the DNA is TGTGCCACCCTTGGACTGGGGGTAGGCGATACGCAGTATTTT. Amino acid sequence: CATLGLGVGDTQYF. The whole variable domain, remainder taken from reference TRBV28 and TRBJ2-3, is DVKVTQSSRYLVKRTGEKVFLECVQDMDHENMFWYRQDPGLGLRLIYFSYDVKMKEKGDIPEGYSVSREKKERFSLILESASTNQTSMYLCATLGLGVGDTQYFGPGTRLTVL.

The chain has TRBV7-8 and TRBJ1-4; D possibly corresponds to TRBD1 (6 bases). V was shortened by 3 bases and J by 7 bases, with 12 bases between the two germline ends. This CDR3 comprises 14 residues. From germline, CDR1 is SGHVS and CDR2 FQNEAQ. The CDR3 nucleotides read TGTGCCAGCAGCTTTGCGGACAGTGGTGAAAAACTGTTTTTT. This codes for CASSFADSGEKLFF. Variable domain in full (rest from reference TRBV7-8 and TRBJ1-4): GAGVSQSPRYKVAKRGQDVALRCDPISGHVSLFWYQQALGQGPEFLTYFQNEAQLDKSGLPSDRFFAERPEGSVSTLKIQRTQQEDSAVYLCASSFADSGEKLFFGSGTQLSVL.

J is TRBJ2-1 and V is TRBV19; maybe TRBD1 (5 bases). The CDR3 length is 15 residues. Trimming left V 3 bases short and J 6 bases short, with 15 bases between. The germline CDR1 and CDR2 sequences are LNHDA and SQIVND (reference sequence). As DNA, the CDR3 is TGTGCCAGTAGTATCTCCAGGGCTAGTTTCAATGAGCAGTTCTTC. This encodes CASSISRASFNEQFF.

This clonotype was counted many times. The V call is TRBV5-1, the J call TRBJ1-2; unclear D gene. Germline values: CDR1 SGHRS, CDR2 YFSETQ. The CDR3 is 12 amino acids. V was pared by 0 bases and J by 13 bases, with 13 bases between. Here the CDR3 reads CASSLAGNGGTF. The CDR3 coding sequence is TGCGCCAGCAGCTTGGCCGGGAATGGCGGCACCTTC.

V and J are TRBV6-5 and TRBJ2-7; D perhaps matches TRBD1 (5 bases). V gave up 3 bases and J gave up 4 bases, with 10 bases separating them. This CDR3 has 13 residues. Per the germline V gene, CDR1 is MNHEY and CDR2 is SVGAGI. The CDR3 loop is CASSYTQGYEQYF. CDR3 DNA: TGTGCCAGCAGTTATACCCAGGGATACGAGCAGTACTTC.

This clonotype was counted only a few times. The chain employs TRBV6-5 and TRBJ2-7; 7 nucleotides agree with TRBD1. The germline V gene encodes CDR1 MNHEY and CDR2 SVGAGI. V was clipped by 5 bases and J by 5 bases; unmatched bases: 3. The CDR3 extends over 12 amino acids. CDR3 bases: TGTGCCAGCAGTGGCGGACAGGACGAGCAGTACTTC. Translation gives CASSGGQDEQYF.

This sequence joins TRBV29-1 and TRBJ1-3; tentative D call: TRBD1 (5 bases). The germline V gene encodes CDR1 SQVTM and CDR2 ANQGSEA. Deletions cut 7 bases from V and 0 bases from J, with 10 bases between. This CDR3 is built from 13 residues. The CDR3 DNA reads as TGCAGCGCGACAGTCTTCTCTGGAAACACCATATATTTT. Translation: CSATVFSGNTIYF.

This clonotype turned up a few times. CDR3 protein: CASSLSSGHYEQYF. As DNA, the CDR3 is TGTGCCAGCAGTTTATCTAGCGGGCATTACGAGCAGTACTTC. The chain is built from TRBV27 and TRBJ2-7; 7 bases agree with TRBD2. The V gene's germline CDR1 is MNHEY and CDR2 SMNVEV (reference sequence). With 0 bases clipped from V and 4 bases from J, the junction kept 3 bases outside the gene matches. This CDR3 contains 14 residues.

The rearrangement links TRBV7-2 to TRBJ2-7; TRBD2 is a possible D gene (5 bases). V lost 5 bases to trimming and J lost 2 bases, with 13 bases between them. From germline, CDR1 is SGHTA and CDR2 FQGNSA. CDR3 length: 14 amino acids. CDR3: CASSRRGPTYEQYF. CDR3 DNA: TGTGCCAGCAGCCGCAGAGGGCCCACCTACGAGCAGTACTTC.

This clonotype was found many times. V is TRBV28 and J is TRBJ1-6, with 7 bases aligning to TRBD1. The CDR3 sequence is 15 residues long. V lost 1 base, J lost 7 bases, and 4 bases stayed unmatched. Germline lookup yields CDR1 MDHEN and CDR2 SYDVKM. This chain's CDR3 is CASSLSGGINSPLHF. As DNA, the CDR3 is TGTGCCAGCAGTTTATCAGGGGGGATCAATTCACCCCTCCACTTT.

This rearrangement joins TRBV10-3 to TRBJ2-6; D unclear. This CDR3 has 13 residues. Germline CDR1 ENHRY, CDR2 SYGVKD. The V gene lost 10 bases and the J gene lost 0 bases, with 7 bases spanning the gap. CDR3 nucleotide sequence: TGTGCCACTGGCAACTCTGGGGCCAACGTCCTGACTTTC. This translates into CATGNSGANVLTF.

The rearrangement uses TRBV6-1 and TRBJ1-3; the match to TRBD1 covers 7 bases. Losses at the gene ends were 7 bases for V and 0 bases for J; bases not matched to a gene: 6. Germline V gene sequence: CDR1 MNHNS, CDR2 SASEGT. The CDR3 extends over 15 amino acids. CDR3: CASNAGTASGNTIYF. In nucleotides, the CDR3 is TGTGCCAGCAATGCCGGGACAGCCTCTGGAAACACCATATATTTT.

The chain couples TRBV7-2 to TRBJ2-3; D not resolved. CDR3 length: 15 residues. Trimming removed 1 base at V and 0 bases at J, with 8 bases between. The germline V gene has CDR1 SGHTA and CDR2 FQGNSA. The CDR3 sequence: CASSLEWASTDTQYF. In nucleotides, the CDR3 is TGTGCCAGCAGCTTAGAATGGGCTAGCACAGATACGCAGTATTTT.

V gene TRBV7-9 combines with J gene TRBJ1-2; no clear D. The CDR3 totals 14 residues. V was pared by 1 base and J by 8 bases, with 14 bases between. The germline V gene has CDR1 SEHNR and CDR2 FQNEAQ (reference sequence). For the CDR3, the DNA is TGTGCCAGCAGCTTAGAGTCCAGCCAAGGCGGCTACACCTTC. Its translation is CASSLESSQGGYTF.

This clonotype was detected ten times or more. As DNA, the CDR3 is TGTGCCTGGAGTGAACAAATGAAAGCTTTCTTT. This gives the protein CAWSEQMKAFF. The chain links TRBV30 to TRBJ1-1, with D unclear. Germline assignment: CDR1 GTSNPN and CDR2 SVGIG (reference sequence). This CDR3 has 11 residues. V was shortened by 1 base and J by 9 bases, with 9 bases between the two germline ends.

A few counts support this clonotype. J is TRBJ1-1 and V is TRBV29-1; maybe TRBD1 (5 bases). Germline CDR1 and CDR2: SQVTM and ANQGSEA. The CDR3 contains 14 residues. Trimming left V 6 bases short and J 3 bases short, with 17 bases between. The CDR3 region has the DNA TGCAGCGTGGAACTCTGGGGGGTCCACACTGAAGCTTTCTTT. As protein: CSVELWGVHTEAFF.